The present T cell receptor (beta chain) was sequenced within a study of control samples from healthy donors and cancer patients (dated by TCRdb to the early 2020s). For this clone: The antigen it recognizes is unknown. Per-nucleotide qualities are absent, and no much larger clonotype sits a single base away.

Library preparation used the immunoSEQ multiplex PCR assay. Sourced from immuneACCESS, this table was stored by TCRdb with only in-frame sequences that have V and J called. A share of the clones is absent; for the studies checked, an unresolved V gene accounts for under half, and the remainder has no known explanation. In all, the sample holds some 71,000 clones, and around nine tenths of those were seen once. In total, the top ten clones hold roughly 5.5% of the sample. The CDR3 runs 11 amino acids, cysteine and phenylalanine included. Just the 33-base CDR3 DNA is kept, in frame starting at base 1. V is clipped by 2 bases and J by 11 bases, and the sequence between their germline boundaries is 9 bases long. CDR1 MRHNA and CDR2 SNTAGT are derived from the germline V gene.

This chain is built from TRBV6-4 and TRBJ1-1; 5 matching bases give a weak D call of TRBD1. The specimen sequenced was PBMCs. The TCR was taken from a man aged 60 to 69 with colorectal cancer. The CDR3 in this case is CASSDGGRAFF. Read as DNA, the sequence is TGTGCCAGCAGTGACGGGGGTCGGGCTTTCTTT.